The clone carrying this TCR beta chain was seen repeatedly, ten times or more. Its antigen is unidentified. Amplified TCR beta CDR3 regions derived from RNA transcripts. A first-round RT-PCR of the TCR CDR3 used the HTBI primer set. TCRdb independently ran MiXCR on the multiplex PCR reads; one entry per CDR3 protein. The sample contains around 700,000 distinct CDR3 sequences, approximately 40% of which appear only once. This specimen belongs to a study of T cells in Graves' hyperthyroidism and ophthalmopathy. Study conclusions and caveats: The authors' 13 V-J model separated ophthalmopathy from stable hyperthyroidism.

Deletions cut 5 bases from V and 6 bases from J, with 13 bases between. This CDR3 contains 13 residues. Germline V CDR1 and CDR2: SGHTA, FQGNSA. Hyperthyroidism of Graves' type that showed no ophthalmopathy progression within 18 months was stable. Uncontrolled infections, other autoimmune diseases, pregnancy or lactation led to exclusion of patients. The study based diagnoses on clinical symptoms, serum thyroxine and TRAb, thyroid ultrasound and orbital computed tomography. The sequenced sample consisted of blood. This clonotype was sampled from a woman aged 40 to 50 with Graves' hyperthyroidism. The chain employs TRBV7-2 and TRBJ1-1; the D is unclear. As DNA, the CDR3 is TGTGCCAGCAGCGCCAGGAATCTCGCTGAAGCTTTCTTT. This codes for CASSARNLAEAFF.